These 27 T cell receptor beta chains originate from one sample sequenced in a study of T cell responses to AZD1222 COVID-19 vaccine. TCRdb's table, derived via immunoSEQ multiplex PCR, lists solely in-frame clones and lacks some. The sample yields around 100,000 clones, around nine tenths seen once. The sequences come from peripheral blood, collected on day 0 of AZD1222 vaccination. The receptors here all came from an adult in good health.

This chain uses TRBV6-5 with TRBJ2-7; no reliable D call. CDR1 and CDR2 from the germline V gene are MNHEY and SVGAGI. There are 12 residues in the CDR3. The ends were cut back, 10 bases at V and 3 bases at J, with 13 bases in the middle. The CDR3 spells CATGRVGYEQYF. The CDR3 DNA reads TGTGCCACAGGACGTGTCGGCTACGAGCAGTACTTC.

The rearrangement links TRBV27 to TRBJ2-7, with D perhaps TRBD2 (7 bases). Trimming removed 6 bases at V and 6 bases at J, with 12 bases between. CDR3 size: 12 residues. Germline CDR1 and CDR2: MNHEY and SMNVEV (reference sequence). The CDR3 region has the DNA TGTGCCAGCAGGACTAGCAGGGGCGAGCAGTACTTC. This sequence encodes CASRTSRGEQYF.

The chain is built from TRBV28 and TRBJ2-3; D is ambiguous. Germline V gives CDR1 MDHEN, CDR2 SYDVKM. With 3 bases removed from V and 2 bases from J, the gap between germline ends came to 15 bases. This CDR3 has 16 amino acids. The CDR3 spells CASSFMNPISTDTQYF. DNA for the CDR3: TGTGCCAGCAGTTTTATGAACCCCATCTCCACAGATACGCAGTATTTT. The variable domain in full, completed from reference TRBV28 and TRBJ2-3, reads DVKVTQSSRYLVKRTGEKVFLECVQDMDHENMFWYRQDPGLGLRLIYFSYDVKMKEKGDIPEGYSVSREKKERFSLILESASTNQTSMYLCASSFMNPISTDTQYFGPGTRLTVL.

The rearrangement uses TRBV5-1 and TRBJ2-1; 11 nucleotides align to TRBD1. CDR1 SGHRS and CDR2 YFSETQ come from the germline V gene. The CDR3 runs 17 residues. The J segment lost 9 bases and the V segment lost 0 bases, leaving 11 bases of the junction unmatched. The CDR3 sequence is CASSLAVGGQGAGEQFF. The CDR3 DNA reads TGCGCCAGCAGCTTGGCCGTTGGCGGACAGGGGGCGGGTGAGCAGTTCTTC. The complete variable domain, with remaining parts taken from reference TRBV5-1 and TRBJ2-1, reads KAGVTQTPRYLIKTRGQQVTLSCSPISGHRSVSWYQQTPGQGLQFLFEYFSETQRNKGNFPGRFSGRQFSNSRSEMNVSTLELGDSALYLCASSLAVGGQGAGEQFFGPGTRLTVL.

The chain combines TRBV2 with TRBJ2-7; either TRBD1 or TRBD2 may fit D (5 bases each). The CDR3 loop spans 16 amino acids. Between the trimmed V and J ends, which lost 4 bases and 0 bases, there was a span of 16 bases. The germline V gene has CDR1 SNHLY and CDR2 FYNNEI. This CDR3 reads CASSAPGTPSSYEQYF. For the CDR3, the DNA is TGTGCCAGCAGTGCTCCCGGGACGCCATCCTCCTACGAGCAGTACTTC. Full variable domain (remainder filled in from reference TRBV2 and TRBJ2-7): EPEVTQTPSHQVTQMGQEVILRCVPISNHLYFYWYRQILGQKVEFLVSFYNNEISEKSEIFDDQFSVERPDGSNFTLKIRSTKLEDSAMYFCASSAPGTPSSYEQYFGPGTRLTVT.

The rearrangement joins TRBV16 to TRBJ1-5; D remains unclear. Germline CDR1 reads KGHSY; CDR2 reads FQNENV. The V end was cut by 3 bases, the J end by 3 bases, with 12 bases between. The CDR3 is 15 amino acids. CDR3 in amino acids: CASSQLRADNQPQHF. The CDR3 DNA reads as TGTGCCAGCAGCCAGTTGCGGGCAGACAATCAGCCCCAGCATTTT.

The chain couples TRBV5-8 to TRBJ1-2, with D possibly TRBD1 on 5 matching bases. Germline CDR1 reads SGHTS; CDR2 reads YDEGEE. V was clipped by 2 bases and J by 7 bases, with 12 bases between them. The CDR3 covers 13 residues. Here the CDR3 DNA reads TGTGCCAGCAGCTTTATGGGGCTAGCTGGCTACACCTTC. It yields the protein CASSFMGLAGYTF.

The chain employs TRBV9 and TRBJ2-3; 12 bases match TRBD2. Germline lookup yields CDR1 SGDLS and CDR2 YYNGEE. The junction had 9 bases not matched to a gene; V was cut back by 4 bases and J by 3 bases. CDR3 length: 17 amino acids. For the CDR3, the DNA is TGTGCCAGCAGCATCCCGACTAGCGGGAGTAGAACAGATACGCAGTATTTT. Its translation: CASSIPTSGSRTDTQYF.

This rearrangement joins TRBV27 to TRBJ2-7; 11 bases line up with TRBD2. Unmatched junction bases numbered 7, after V lost 0 bases and J lost 3 bases. The CDR3 totals 17 residues. Germline CDR1 reads MNHEY; CDR2 reads SMNVEV (reference sequence). The CDR3 is CASSLSAGLAGFYEQYF. As DNA, the CDR3 is TGTGCCAGCAGTTTATCCGCCGGACTAGCGGGCTTCTACGAGCAGTACTTC.

V is TRBV7-3 and J is TRBJ2-1; 10 bases are shared with TRBD2. The CDR3 extends over 16 amino acids. J was trimmed by 4 bases and V by 3 bases; bases with no gene match: 6. Germline V gene lookup returns CDR1 SGHTA and CDR2 FQGTGA. In DNA, the CDR3 is TGTGCCAGCAGCTTCTACACTAGCGGGGATTACAATGAGCAGTTCTTC. Encoded protein: CASSFYTSGDYNEQFF. Based on the CDR3 plus reference TRBV7-3 and TRBJ2-1, the full variable domain is GAGVSQTPSNKVTEKGKYVELRCDPISGHTALYWYRQSLGQGPEFLIYFQGTGAADDSGLPNDRFFAVRPEGSVSTLKIQRTERGDSAVYLCASSFYTSGDYNEQFFGPGTRLTVL.

The chain recombines TRBV11-2 with TRBJ2-3; 10 nucleotides line up with TRBD2. Germline CDR1 and CDR2: SGHAT and FQNNGV. This CDR3 has 14 amino acids. Germline trimming cut 6 bases from V and 1 base from J; bases unmatched to any gene: 1. CDR3 region: CASRGTSGTDTQYF. For the CDR3, the DNA is TGTGCCAGCAGGGGGACTAGCGGCACAGATACGCAGTATTTT.

The J gene is TRBJ1-4, the V gene TRBV19; TRBD1 matches at 7 bases. After removal of 3 bases from V and 0 bases from J, the junction contained 4 bases not matched to a gene. The CDR3 is 16 residues long. The germline V gene encodes CDR1 LNHDA and CDR2 SQIVND (reference sequence). The CDR3 region has the DNA TGTGCCAGTAGTATGGAAAGGGGGCCAACTAATGAAAAACTGTTTTTT. Protein product: CASSMERGPTNEKLFF.

The chain combines TRBV5-4 with TRBJ2-7; the D gene is possibly TRBD1 (6 bases). The CDR3 is 13 amino acids. Trimming cost V 4 bases and J 3 bases, with 11 bases left between them. CDR1 SGHNT and CDR2 YYREEE come from the germline V gene (reference sequence). This chain's CDR3 is CASSEGRGYEQYF. The CDR3 bases are TGTGCCAGCAGCGAGGGCAGGGGCTACGAGCAGTACTTC.

Concerning this clone: Other DNA sequences from this sample encode an identical CDR3 as well. This chain connects TRBV5-4 to TRBJ1-5, with D perhaps TRBD1 (6 bases). Trimming left V 0 bases short and J 4 bases short, with 8 bases between. This CDR3 has 14 residues. CDR1 is SGHNT and CDR2 is YYREEE in the germline V gene (reference sequence). Here the CDR3 DNA reads TGTGCCAGCAGCTTGGGGGGGGCAAATCAGCCCCAGCATTTT. This codes for CASSLGGANQPQHF. The full variable domain, its missing parts supplied by reference TRBV5-4 and TRBJ1-5, is ETGVTQSPTHLIKTRGQQVTLRCSSQSGHNTVSWYQQALGQGPQFIFQYYREEENGRGNFPPRFSGLQFPNYSSELNVNALELDDSALYLCASSLGGANQPQHFGDGTRLSIL.

The chain is built from TRBV10-1 and TRBJ1-1, with D hard to call. V lost 1 base, J lost 0 bases, and 6 bases lay in between. Germline values: CDR1 WNHNN, CDR2 SYGVQD (reference sequence). The CDR3 runs 14 residues. The CDR3 bases are TGCGCCAGCAGTGAGTGGACGGTGAACACTGAAGCTTTCTTT. The encoded protein is CASSEWTVNTEAFF.

The rearrangement links TRBV4-2 to TRBJ1-6; 9 bases fit TRBD1. CDR3 length: 15 amino acids. J gave up 9 bases and V 4 bases, and 7 bases lay outside the gene matches. Per the germline V gene, CDR1 is LGHNA and CDR2 is YNFKEQ. CDR3 region: CASSPGTGKGSPLHF. The CDR3 DNA reads TGTGCCAGCAGCCCTGGGACAGGGAAGGGTTCACCCCTCCACTTT.

The chain links TRBV2 to TRBJ2-4; D may correspond to TRBD1 or TRBD2 (5 bases each). V was pared by 8 bases and J by 0 bases, with 5 bases between. CDR3 length equals 12 residues. Germline V lookup: CDR1 SNHLY, CDR2 FYNNEI. CDR3 nucleotides: TGTGCCAGCGGGGGAGCCAAAAACATTCAGTACTTC. This codes for CASGGAKNIQYF. Based on the CDR3 plus reference TRBV2 and TRBJ2-4, the full variable domain is EPEVTQTPSHQVTQMGQEVILRCVPISNHLYFYWYRQILGQKVEFLVSFYNNEISEKSEIFDDQFSVERPDGSNFTLKIRSTKLEDSAMYFCASGGAKNIQYFGAGTRLSVL.

J is TRBJ1-2 and V is TRBV25-1; D is uncertain. Looked up from germline, CDR1 is MGHDK and CDR2 is SYGVNS. The CDR3 covers 12 residues. Trimming stripped 6 bases from V and 7 bases from J, with 12 bases between. CDR3 region: CASRGSLLGYTF. The DNA of the CDR3 is TGTGCCAGCAGGGGGAGCCTTCTTGGCTACACCTTC.

For this clone: At the DNA level, this CDR3 is encoded by other sequences in the same sample as well. The V gene is TRBV7-9, the J gene TRBJ2-5, with unresolved D. Trimming took off 3 bases at V and 2 bases at J, with 4 bases between the two ends. From germline, CDR1 is SEHNR and CDR2 FQNEAQ (reference sequence). The CDR3 sequence is 12 residues long. The DNA of the CDR3 is TGTGCCAGCAGCTTGGGACAAGAGACCCAGTACTTC. Protein product: CASSLGQETQYF.

The J gene is TRBJ1-6, the V gene TRBV6-5; D is perhaps TRBD1 (5 bases). The CDR3 is 15 amino acids. Germline V CDR1 and CDR2: MNHEY, SVGAGI. The V end was cut by 0 bases, the J end by 10 bases, with 13 bases between. The CDR3 sequence: CASSYSGTRASPLHF. CDR3 DNA sequence: TGTGCCAGCAGTTACTCGGGGACTCGCGCCTCACCCCTCCACTTT.

The chain uses TRBV3-1 (or the pseudogene TRBV3-2) and TRBJ2-2; D uncertain. This CDR3 spans 13 amino acids. With 0 bases removed from V and 13 bases from J, the gap between germline ends came to 12 bases. Germline CDR1 LGHDT, CDR2 YNNKEL (reference sequence). CDR3 nucleotide sequence: TGTGCCAGCAGCCAAGATCCTACACGTGGGCTGTTTTTT. As protein: CASSQDPTRGLFF.

The chain uses TRBV6-1 and TRBJ1-2; 7 bases are a match to TRBD1. V dropped 3 bases and J dropped 4; count of bases not matched to a gene: 20. The germline gives CDR1 MNHNS, CDR2 SASEGT. The CDR3 sequence is 19 residues long. The CDR3 reads CASSDFNLVLLGGGYGYTF. The DNA for the CDR3 is TGTGCCAGCAGTGATTTTAACCTAGTTTTATTAGGGGGCGGCTATGGCTACACCTTC.

This clone was recorded a few times. The chain carries TRBV14 and TRBJ2-1, with 9 bases matching TRBD2. The CDR3 is made up of 15 amino acids. Trimming removed 2 bases from V and 7 bases from J; junction bases left unmatched: 6. Germline assignment: CDR1 SGHDN and CDR2 FVKESK. The DNA of the CDR3 is TGTGCCAGCAGCCAATTAGCGGGAGCAGGGAATGAGCAGTTCTTC. It yields the protein CASSQLAGAGNEQFF.

This chain connects TRBV28 to TRBJ1-2, with 7 bases aligning to TRBD1. Per germline, CDR1 MDHEN and CDR2 SYDVKM. The CDR3 consists of 14 residues. The V and J ends lost 8 bases and 6 bases, in that order; junction bases with no gene match: 12. The CDR3 sequence is CASLVGDRVNGYTF. CDR3 DNA sequence: TGTGCCAGCTTAGTCGGAGACAGGGTGAATGGCTACACCTTC.

V is TRBV20-1 and J is TRBJ2-1, with D hard to call. The CDR3 extends over 11 amino acids. Germline loops: CDR1 DFQATT, CDR2 SNEGSKA (reference sequence). Trimming took 6 bases from V and 8 from J, leaving 11 bases between them. This CDR3 is CSAGIVDEQFF. The CDR3 DNA is TGCAGTGCGGGGATTGTGGATGAGCAGTTCTTC.

This clone appeared a few times. The same CDR3 also results from other DNA sequences found in this sample. The chain is built from TRBV12-3 or TRBV12-4 and TRBJ2-1; D remains unclear. CDR3 length: 13 residues. Deletions cut 3 bases from V and 6 bases from J, with 9 bases between. This CDR3 reads CASSFGPANEQFF. The CDR3 coding sequence is TGTGCCAGCAGTTTCGGCCCTGCCAATGAGCAGTTCTTC.

J is TRBJ2-1 and V is TRBV5-1; 8 nucleotides agree with TRBD2. This CDR3 has 18 residues. Looked up from germline, CDR1 is SGHRS and CDR2 is YFSETQ. V was clipped by 4 bases and J by 5 bases; unmatched bases: 17. The CDR3 here is CASSLGQIGLAGNNEQFF. As DNA, the CDR3 is TGCGCCAGCAGCCTCGGACAGATTGGGCTAGCGGGCAACAATGAGCAGTTCTTC. Together with reference TRBV5-1 and TRBJ2-1, the CDR3 gives the full variable domain: KAGVTQTPRYLIKTRGQQVTLSCSPISGHRSVSWYQQTPGQGLQFLFEYFSETQRNKGNFPGRFSGRQFSNSRSEMNVSTLELGDSALYLCASSLGQIGLAGNNEQFFGPGTRLTVL.